The entry that follows covers one T cell receptor (beta chain) sequence. The antigen is not known. The data belong to a study of T cell responses to AZD1222 COVID-19 vaccine. Overall study results and limits: Sampling that yielded the repertoires occurred only after the peak T cell response.

V lost 6 bases and J lost 2, with 9 bases in between. This CDR3 has 13 amino acids. Here immunoSEQ multiplex PCR was the method, and the copy in TCRdb shows in-frame clones only, minus some. The table has about 70,000 clones, 75% to 90% seen once. The J gene is TRBJ2-3, the V gene TRBV12-3 or TRBV12-4; no definite D call. The sample here was peripheral blood, taken on day 0 of AZD1222 vaccination. This clonotype originated in an adult in good health. CDR3 nucleotide sequence: TGTGCCAGCAGCCAGCAGAACACAGATACGCAGTATTTT. Amino acids: CASSQQNTDTQYF.